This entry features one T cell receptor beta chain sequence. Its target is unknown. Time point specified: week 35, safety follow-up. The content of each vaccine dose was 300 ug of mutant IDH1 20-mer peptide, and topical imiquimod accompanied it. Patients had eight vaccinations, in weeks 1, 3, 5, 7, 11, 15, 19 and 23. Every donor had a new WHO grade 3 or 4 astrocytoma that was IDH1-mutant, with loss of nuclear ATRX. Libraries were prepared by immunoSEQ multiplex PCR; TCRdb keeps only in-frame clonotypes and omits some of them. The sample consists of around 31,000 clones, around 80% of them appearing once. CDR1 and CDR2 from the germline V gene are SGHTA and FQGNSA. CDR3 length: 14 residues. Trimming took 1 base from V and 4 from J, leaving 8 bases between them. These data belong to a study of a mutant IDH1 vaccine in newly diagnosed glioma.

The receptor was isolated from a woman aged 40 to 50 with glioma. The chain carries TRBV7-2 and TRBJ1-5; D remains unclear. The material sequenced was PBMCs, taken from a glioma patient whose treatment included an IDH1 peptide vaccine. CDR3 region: CASSLEAGNQPQHF. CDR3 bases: TGTGCCAGCAGCTTAGAGGCGGGGAATCAGCCCCAGCATTTT.